A single sample is the source of the 3 T cell receptor beta chains below, sequenced in a study of blood T cell repertoires in COVID-19. Only in-frame clones appear in the TCRdb table, and some are missing; sequencing was by immunoSEQ multiplex PCR. Of roughly 250,000 clones listed, around four fifths were seen once; the top ten hold approximately 4%. The sequencing sample was made of peripheral blood. These receptors came from a woman between 40 and 55 years old with active or convalescent COVID-19.

This sequence joins TRBV3-1 (or the pseudogene TRBV3-2) and TRBJ1-5; D is perhaps TRBD1 (5 bases). The germline CDR1 and CDR2 sequences are LGHDT and YNNKEL (reference sequence). Trimming shortened V by 2 bases and J by 4 bases, and 12 bases separated the two germline ends. CDR3 length: 15 residues. CDR3 amino acids: CASSQQLTANQPQHF. CDR3 nucleotide sequence: TGTGCCAGCAGCCAACAGCTGACAGCAAATCAGCCCCAGCATTTT.

This sequence joins TRBV7-9 and TRBJ1-1; 11 bases agree with TRBD1. The CDR3 is 15 amino acids. Per the germline V gene, CDR1 is SEHNR and CDR2 is FQNEAQ (reference sequence). V lost 5 bases to trimming and J lost 6 bases; unmatched junction nucleotides: 8. CDR3 sequence: CASSPPGTGGSEAFF. In DNA form, the CDR3 reads TGTGCCAGCAGCCCCCCCGGGACAGGGGGTTCTGAAGCTTTCTTT.

The table lists this clone with a few counts. This chain links TRBV7-9 with TRBJ1-1; the D is unclear. The CDR3 sequence is 13 residues long. CDR1 is SEHNR and CDR2 is FQNEAQ in the germline V gene (reference sequence). Trimming cost V 1 base and J 10 bases, with 13 bases left between them. The CDR3 protein is CASSLDAGFGAFF. In nucleotides, the CDR3 is TGTGCCAGCAGCTTAGACGCGGGCTTCGGAGCTTTCTTT.